This entry lists 8 T cell receptor beta chains sequenced from one sample in a study of control samples from healthy donors and cancer patients. The repertoire was sequenced with immunoSEQ multiplex PCR; TCRdb's copy has only in-frame clones and lacks some. The sample has around 100,000 clones, more than 75% seen once. Sequencing input: blood. Receptors originate from a woman aged 50 to 65 in good health.

The chain combines TRBV6-5 with TRBJ2-5; TRBD1 aligns across 7 bases. The germline V gene encodes CDR1 MNHEY and CDR2 SVGAGI. The CDR3 contains 14 residues. The J segment lost 1 base and the V segment lost 7 bases, leaving 6 bases of the junction unmatched. CDR3 sequence reads: CASNLGDSQETQYF. The CDR3, as DNA: TGTGCCAGCAATTTAGGGGACAGCCAAGAGACCCAGTACTTC.

This chain joins TRBV3-1 (or the pseudogene TRBV3-2) and TRBJ2-2; no clear D gene. CDR3 length: 11 amino acids. V was pared by 10 bases and J by 0 bases, with 3 bases between. Germline V gene lookup returns CDR1 LGHDT and CDR2 YNNKEL (reference sequence). The CDR3 DNA reads TGTGCCACCTCGAACACCGGGGAGCTGTTTTTT. Protein sequence: CATSNTGELFF.

V is TRBV27 and J is TRBJ2-7, with 12 nucleotides matching TRBD2. Germline-derived CDR1 and CDR2 are MNHEY and SMNVEV (reference sequence). This CDR3 is built from 16 residues. V dropped 7 bases and J dropped 5; count of bases not matched to a gene: 12. For the CDR3, the DNA is TGTGCCAGCACCAAAAATAGACTAGCGGGGGCACACGAGCAGTACTTC. Translated, it gives CASTKNRLAGAHEQYF.

The chain combines TRBV21-1 with TRBJ2-1. TRBV21-1 is noted as a pseudogene. The CDR3 runs 15 residues. DNA for the CDR3: TGTGCCTTAGATAAGGAGGGGGGCTCCTACAATGAGCAGTTCTTC. This gives the protein CALDKEGGSYNEQFF.

V is TRBV6-2 or TRBV6-3 and J is TRBJ2-7; the D is unclear. The CDR3 runs to 13 residues. CDR1 and CDR2 (germline): MNHEY, SVGEGT. Trimming cost V 4 bases and J 2 bases, with 9 bases left between them. The chain's CDR3 is CASSSPITYEQYV. The CDR3 DNA sequence: TGTGCCAGCAGTTCCCCCATTACCTACGAGCAGTACGTC.

The chain links TRBV30 to TRBJ1-2; D unclear. The CDR3 consists of 12 residues. Germline V gene lookup returns CDR1 GTSNPN and CDR2 SVGIG (reference sequence). Trimming shortened V by 5 bases and J by 6 bases, and 13 bases separated the two germline ends. As DNA, the CDR3 is TGTGCCTGGGACGGCTTGATAGATGGCTACACCTTC. Its protein product is CAWDGLIDGYTF.

The V gene is TRBV9, the J gene TRBJ2-7; 7 bases are shared with TRBD1. This CDR3 has 15 amino acids. With V trimmed by 0 bases and J by 0 bases, 3 bases remained unmatched. The germline gives CDR1 SGDLS, CDR2 YYNGEE. This CDR3 reads CASSVDGTDSYEQYF. The CDR3 coding sequence is TGTGCCAGCAGCGTAGACGGGACAGACTCCTACGAGCAGTACTTC. The complete variable domain, with remaining parts taken from reference TRBV9 and TRBJ2-7, reads DSGVTQTPKHLITATGQRVTLRCSPRSGDLSVYWYQQSLDQGLQFLIQYYNGEERAKGNILERFSAQQFPDLHSELNLSSLELGDSALYFCASSVDGTDSYEQYFGPGTRLTVT.

The rearrangement uses TRBV25-1 and TRBJ2-1; D ambiguous. V lost 7 bases and J lost 5, with 6 bases in between. This CDR3 has 11 amino acids. Germline CDR1 reads MGHDK; CDR2 reads SYGVNS. The CDR3 DNA is TGTGCCAGCATCCTAGACAATGAGCAGTTCTTC. Translating it yields CASILDNEQFF. Full variable domain (missing parts from reference TRBV25-1 and TRBJ2-1): EADIYQTPRYLVIGTGKKITLECSQTMGHDKMYWYQQDPGMELHLIHYSYGVNSTEKGDLSSESTVSRIRTEHFPLTLESARPSHTSQYLCASILDNEQFFGPGTRLTVL.